This T cell receptor beta chain was documented in a study of T cells in Graves' hyperthyroidism and ophthalmopathy. RNA transcripts provided the source from which TCR beta CDR3 regions were amplified. HTBI primers drove first-round RT-PCR of the TCR CDR3. TCRdb reprocessed the multiplex PCR reads with MiXCR, giving one entry per CDR3 protein. The data contain about 350,000 distinct CDR3 sequences, roughly 13% of them singletons. Between the trimmed V and J ends, which lost 1 base and 7 bases, there was a span of 4 bases. The CDR3 is made up of 12 amino acids. Germline V gives CDR1 LGHDT, CDR2 YNNKEL (reference sequence).

The chain is built from TRBV3-1 and TRBJ1-4; no reliable D call. Source material: blood. The sequence derives from a woman in her 30s with Graves' hyperthyroidism. This CDR3 is CASSQAPEKLFF. CDR3 bases: TGTGCCAGCAGCCAAGCCCCTGAAAAACTGTTTTTT. The full variable domain, rest sourced from reference TRBV3-1 and TRBJ1-4, is DTAVSQTPKYLVTQMGNDKSIKCEQNLGHDTMYWYKQDSKKFLKIMFSYNNKELIINETVPNRFSPKSPDKAHLNLHINSLELGDSAVYFCASSQAPEKLFFGSGTQLSVL.